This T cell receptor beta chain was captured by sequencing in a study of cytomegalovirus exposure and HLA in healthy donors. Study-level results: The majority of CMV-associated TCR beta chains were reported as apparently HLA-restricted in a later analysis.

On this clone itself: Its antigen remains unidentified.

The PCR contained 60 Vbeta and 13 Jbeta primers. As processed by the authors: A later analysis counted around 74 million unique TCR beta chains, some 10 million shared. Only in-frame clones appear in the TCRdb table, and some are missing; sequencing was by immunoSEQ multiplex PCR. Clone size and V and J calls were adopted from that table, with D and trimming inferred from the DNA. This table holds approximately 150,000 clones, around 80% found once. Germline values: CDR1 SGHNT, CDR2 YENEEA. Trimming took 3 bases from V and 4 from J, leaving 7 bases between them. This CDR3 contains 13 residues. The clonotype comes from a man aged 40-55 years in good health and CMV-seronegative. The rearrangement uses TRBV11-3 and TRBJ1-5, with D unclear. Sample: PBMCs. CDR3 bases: TGTGCCAGCAGCTTCACGGTGAATCAGCCCCAGCATTTT. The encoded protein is CASSFTVNQPQHF.